These 4 T cell receptor beta chains were sequenced from one sample in a study of blood T cell repertoires in COVID-19. Libraries were prepared by immunoSEQ multiplex PCR; TCRdb keeps only in-frame clonotypes and omits some of them. This table holds approximately 360,000 clones, 89% found once. Sequencing was done on a sample of peripheral blood. The receptors were sampled from a man aged 35 to 55 with acute or convalescent COVID-19.

The rearrangement links TRBV7-6 to TRBJ1-2, with 9 positions matching TRBD1. Germline V gene lookup returns CDR1 SGHVS and CDR2 FNYEAQ. There are 18 residues in the CDR3. Trimming removed 8 bases from V and 6 bases from J; junction bases left unmatched: 22. DNA for the CDR3: TGTGCCAGCGTAACGAATAGGGGGACAGGGATCCCTTCTAATGGCTACACCTTC. It is translated as CASVTNRGTGIPSNGYTF.

The J gene is TRBJ1-1, the V gene TRBV7-3; no clear D gene. CDR1 is SGHTA and CDR2 is FQGTGA in the germline V gene. The CDR3 has 13 amino acids. The germline V and J ends were trimmed by 5 bases and 7 bases, with 14 bases remaining between them. The DNA for the CDR3 is TGTGCCAGCAGCCTAGTAGGTCCCAGTGAAGCTTTCTTT. It is translated as CASSLVGPSEAFF.

This chain connects TRBV24-1 to TRBJ2-7, with D maybe TRBD1 (5 bases). Germline-derived CDR1 and CDR2 are KGHDR and SFDVKD. The CDR3 is 14 residues long. V was clipped by 3 bases and J by 3 bases, with 11 bases between them. The CDR3 reads CATSDPTRGYEQYF. Here the CDR3 DNA reads TGTGCCACCAGTGATCCAACAAGGGGCTACGAGCAGTACTTC.

The gene calls are TRBV15 and TRBJ1-1, with D perhaps matching TRBD1 (6 bases). CDR1 and CDR2 (germline): LNHNV, YYDKDF (reference sequence). Trimming shortened V by 3 bases and J by 5 bases, and 10 bases separated the two germline ends. The CDR3 covers 13 residues. The CDR3 DNA follows: TGTGCCACCAGCAGGAACAGGGTAACTGAAGCTTTCTTT. Translating gives CATSRNRVTEAFF.